This T cell receptor beta chain was observed in a study of blood T cell repertoires in COVID-19. Study as a whole: COVID-19 samples, acute and convalescent, were from the United States, Italy and Spain. Sources were T cells, B-cell-depleted T cells, or PBMCs; the material itself was cDNA or gDNA.

Germline loops: CDR1 MNHNY, CDR2 SVGAGI (reference sequence). This CDR3 is 16 amino acids long. Between the trimmed V and J ends, which lost 7 bases and 3 bases, there was a span of 19 bases. One Seattle source followed patients from active infection through their disease course. The table came from immunoSEQ multiplex PCR; TCRdb's copy has only in-frame clones and leaves some out. This table has some 240,000 clones, around 90% appearing once. Sequencing used peripheral blood. The chain has TRBV6-6 and TRBJ1-3; the D gene is possibly TRBD1 (5 bases). The receptor's source is a woman between 70 and 85 years old with COVID-19, enrolled during active disease. As DNA, the CDR3 is TGTGCCAGCACTAAGGGGTCCGATATAAGTGGAAACACCATATATTTT. The encoded protein is CASTKGSDISGNTIYF.